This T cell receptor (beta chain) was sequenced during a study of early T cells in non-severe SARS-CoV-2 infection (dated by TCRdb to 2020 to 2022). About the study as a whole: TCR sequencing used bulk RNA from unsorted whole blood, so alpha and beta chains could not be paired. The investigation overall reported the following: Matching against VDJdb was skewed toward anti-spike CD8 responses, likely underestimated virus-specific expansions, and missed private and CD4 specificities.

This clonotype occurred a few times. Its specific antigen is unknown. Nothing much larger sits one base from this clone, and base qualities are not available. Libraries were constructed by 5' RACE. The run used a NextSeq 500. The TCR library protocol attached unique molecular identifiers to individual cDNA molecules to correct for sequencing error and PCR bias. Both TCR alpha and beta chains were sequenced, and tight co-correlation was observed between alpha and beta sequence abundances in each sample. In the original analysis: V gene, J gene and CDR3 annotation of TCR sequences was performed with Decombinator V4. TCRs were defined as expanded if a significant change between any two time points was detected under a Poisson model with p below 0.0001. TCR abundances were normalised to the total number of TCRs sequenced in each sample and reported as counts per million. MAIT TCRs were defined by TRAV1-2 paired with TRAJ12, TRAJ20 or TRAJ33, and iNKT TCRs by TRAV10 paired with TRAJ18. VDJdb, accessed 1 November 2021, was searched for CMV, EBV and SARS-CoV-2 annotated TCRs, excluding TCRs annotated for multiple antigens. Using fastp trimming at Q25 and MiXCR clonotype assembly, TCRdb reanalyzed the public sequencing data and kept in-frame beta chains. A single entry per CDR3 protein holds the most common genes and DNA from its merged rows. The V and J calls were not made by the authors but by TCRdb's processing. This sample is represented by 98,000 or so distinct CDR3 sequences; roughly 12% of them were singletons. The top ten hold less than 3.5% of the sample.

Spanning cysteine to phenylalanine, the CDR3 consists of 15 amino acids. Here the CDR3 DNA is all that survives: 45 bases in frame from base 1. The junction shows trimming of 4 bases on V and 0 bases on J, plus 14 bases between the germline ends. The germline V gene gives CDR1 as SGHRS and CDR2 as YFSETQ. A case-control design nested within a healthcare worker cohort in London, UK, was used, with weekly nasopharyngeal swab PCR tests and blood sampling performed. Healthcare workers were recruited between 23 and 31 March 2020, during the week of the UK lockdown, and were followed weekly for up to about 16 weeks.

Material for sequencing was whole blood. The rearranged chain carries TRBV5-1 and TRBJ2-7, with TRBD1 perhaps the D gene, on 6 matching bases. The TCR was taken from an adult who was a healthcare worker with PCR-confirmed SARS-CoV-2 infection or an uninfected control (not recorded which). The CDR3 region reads CASSDMTGTSYEQYF. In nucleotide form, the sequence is TGCGCCAGCAGCGATATGACAGGAACCTCCTACGAGCAGTACTTC.